A selection of T cell receptor beta chains follows, all from one sample in a study of CD8+ T cells in alopecia areata. Clones were sequenced by immunoSEQ multiplex PCR, and TCRdb holds only the in-frame ones, with some missing. The data show more than 9,500 clones, 50% to 65% seen once. The sequencing sample was made of skin. These TCRs come from a human donor with alopecia areata. CDR3s include the opening cysteine and the closing phenylalanine or tryptophan. The D gene is left open where the match is weak. Expanded clones get a size class; other rows say once, few or many, or leave the size out.

TRBV5-1	TRBJ1-6	TRBD1	NA	CASSPGQGANNSPLHF	TGCGCCAGCAGCCCTGGACAGGGGGCAAATAATTCACCCCTCCACTTT
TRBV30	TRBJ1-2	NA	NA	CAWSHFPKSSRDTRNYGYTF	TGTGCCTGGAGCCATTTCCCGAAGAGCTCGCGGGACACACGGAACTATGGCTACACCTTC
TRBV10-2	TRBJ2-7	TRBD2	few	CASSAGLAGLGEQYF	TGCGCCAGCAGTGCGGGGCTAGCGGGACTAGGGGAGCAGTACTTC
TRBV30	TRBJ1-4	NA	NA	CAWGVGRVGPEKLFF	TGTGCCTGGGGAGTCGGGAGAGTTGGACCTGAAAAACTGTTTTTT
TRBV12-5	TRBJ2-5	NA	NA	CASGSLNPGGETQYF	TGTGCTAGTGGTTCCCTAAACCCTGGTGGGGAGACCCAGTACTTC
TRBV27	TRBJ2-1	TRBD2	few	CASSLKSGVVYNEQFF	TGTGCCAGCAGTTTAAAAAGCGGGGTAGTCTACAATGAGCAGTTCTTC
TRBV4-3	TRBJ2-4	NA	few	CASSQDFLNHAKNIQYF	TGCGCCAGCAGCCAAGATTTTTTAAACCATGCCAAAAACATTCAGTACTTC
TRBV27	TRBJ2-2	TRBD2	few	CASSLSTSGNTGELFF	TGTGCCAGCAGTTTATCGACTAGCGGGAACACCGGGGAGCTGTTTTTT
TRBV29-1	TRBJ2-3	TRBD2	once	CSVAAGVATQYF	TGCAGCGTTGCAGCGGGAGTTGCGACGCAGTATTTT
TRBV27	TRBJ2-3	NA	few	CASSSVWRGTDTQYF	TGTGCCAGCAGTTCCGTTTGGCGCGGGACGGATACGCAGTATTTT
TRBV7-9	TRBJ2-7	NA	once	CASREGLEYEQYF	TGTGCCAGCAGGGAGGGGCTGGAGTACGAGCAGTACTTC
TRBV6-6	TRBJ2-5	TRBD2	few	CASSQLSGETQYF	TGTGCCAGCAGTCAACTTAGCGGGGAGACCCAGTACTTC
TRBV4-2	TRBJ2-7	TRBD2	once	CASSWGGRLAGSDEQYF	TGTGCCAGCAGCTGGGGAGGACGACTAGCGGGAAGCGACGAGCAGTACTTC
TRBV21-1	TRBJ2-1	NA	NA	CASYGTRYNEQFF	TGTGCCAGTTACGGGACTAGATATAATGAGCAGTTCTTC
TRBV30	TRBJ2-5	NA	NA	CAWSGFHQVLETQYF	TGTGCCTGGAGTGGTTTTCACCAGGTGTTGGAGACCCAGTACTTC
TRBV25-1	TRBJ2-3	NA	NA	CASSTTGTDTQYF	TGTGCCAGCAGCACGACAGGCACAGATACGCAGTATTTT
TRBV7-2	TRBJ2-5	NA	NA	CASSRGALETQYF	TGTGCCAGCAGTCGTGGCGCCCTGGAGACCCAGTACTTC
TRBV7-6	TRBJ1-1	NA	NA	CASSLVGVGEAFF	TGTGCCAGCAGCTTAGTTGGGGTGGGTGAAGCTTTCTTT
TRBV2	TRBJ1-6	NA	NA	CASSWVRGSSYNSPLHF	TGTGCCAGCAGTTGGGTTCGCGGGAGCTCCTATAATTCACCCCTCCACTTT
TRBV4-2	TRBJ1-2	NA	NA	CASSQVRTETNGYTF	TGTGCCAGCAGCCAAGTAAGGACAGAAACCAATGGCTACACCTTC
TRBV9	TRBJ2-3	NA	NA	CASSVFGSTDTQYF	TGTGCCAGCAGCGTATTCGGGAGCACAGATACGCAGTATTTT
TRBV6-6	TRBJ1-5	NA	NA	CASSPRFVGNQPQHF	TGTGCCAGCAGTCCTCGATTTGTCGGCAATCAGCCCCAGCATTTT
TRBV10-3	TRBJ2-5	TRBD2	NA	CAISGLAGDAEQYF	TGTGCCATCAGCGGACTAGCGGGGGACGCGGAGCAGTACTTC
TRBV7-9	TRBJ2-1	NA	NA	CASSLPGTNEQFF	TGTGCCAGCAGCTTACCGGGTACCAATGAGCAGTTCTTC
TRBV28	TRBJ2-2	NA	few	CASSSLVVGELFF	TGTGCCAGCAGTTCTCTAGTAGTCGGGGAGCTGTTTTTT
TRBV4-2	TRBJ2-2	NA	NA	CASSLTNATGELFF	TGTGCCAGCAGCCTAACAAACGCCACCGGGGAGCTGTTTTTT
TRBV5-1	TRBJ2-3	TRBD2	once	CASSFIAGGGTDTQYF	TGCGCCAGCAGCTTTATAGCGGGAGGAGGCACAGATACGCAGTATTTT
TRBV25-1	TRBJ2-1	NA	NA	CASSGGIDNEQFF	TGTGCCAGCAGTGGAGGGATCGACAATGAGCAGTTCTTC
TRBV5-6	TRBJ2-7	NA	NA	CASSPDSHSPYEQYF	TGTGCCAGCAGCCCTGACAGTCACTCACCCTACGAGCAGTACTTC
TRBV5-1	TRBJ2-7	NA	NA	CASSPGTYKYEQYF	TGCGCCAGCAGCCCCGGGACATATAAGTACGAGCAGTACTTC
TRBV4-1	TRBJ1-1	TRBD1	NA	CASSQDRPGTGNTEAFF	TGCGCCAGCAGCCAAGATAGACCAGGGACAGGGAACACTGAAGCTTTCTTT
TRBV5-6	TRBJ2-5	TRBD1	NA	CASSPPGQGGTQYF	TGTGCCAGCAGCCCCCCAGGACAGGGAGGGACCCAGTACTTC
TRBV7-9	TRBJ1-6	NA	few	CASSLAETPLHF	TGTGCCAGCAGCTTAGCTGAAACACCCCTCCACTTT
TRBV28	TRBJ2-1	NA	NA	CASSVALNEQFF	TGTGCCAGCAGTGTAGCGCTCAATGAGCAGTTCTTC
TRBV6-1	TRBJ2-5	TRBD2	NA	CASSVSGGAEETQYF	TGTGCCAGCAGTGTTAGCGGGGGGGCCGAAGAGACCCAGTACTTC
TRBV4-1	TRBJ2-3	NA	NA	CASSLPGRGRDTQYF	TGCGCCAGCAGCCTACCGGGACGGGGCCGAGATACGCAGTATTTT
TRBV18	TRBJ2-3	NA	NA	CASSPRDQSTDTQYF	TGTGCCAGCTCACCCCGGGACCAAAGCACAGATACGCAGTATTTT
TRBV15	TRBJ2-1	TRBD2	NA	CATSRAGLVRYNEQFF	TGTGCCACCAGCAGGGCCGGACTAGTTCGCTACAATGAGCAGTTCTTC
TRBV7-8	TRBJ2-2	NA	NA	CASSPLRPFLNTGELFF	TGTGCCAGCAGCCCCCTCCGACCGTTCTTGAACACCGGGGAGCTGTTTTTT
TRBV5-1	TRBJ2-5	TRBD1	NA	CASSPGQGQETQYF	TGCGCCAGCAGCCCGGGACAGGGCCAAGAGACCCAGTACTTC
TRBV2	TRBJ2-1	TRBD2	NA	CASSGGLAGVDEQFF	TGTGCCAGCAGTGGTGGACTAGCGGGAGTTGATGAGCAGTTCTTC
TRBV5-4	TRBJ2-5	NA	NA	CASSYDRQETQYF	TGTGCCAGCAGCTACGACAGACAAGAGACCCAGTACTTC
TRBV27	TRBJ2-6	NA	NA	CASSLLPVPNSGANVLTF	TGTGCCAGCAGTTTACTGCCGGTCCCGAACTCTGGGGCCAACGTCCTGACTTTC
TRBV7-9	TRBJ1-3	TRBD1	few	CASSPGTGDQGNTIYF	TGTGCCAGCAGCCCGGGGACAGGGGACCAAGGAAACACCATATATTTT
TRBV2	TRBJ2-5	NA	once	CASSEWPLQETQYF	TGTGCCAGCAGTGAATGGCCCTTGCAAGAGACCCAGTACTTC
TRBV4-1	TRBJ2-1	TRBD1	NA	CASSLPGQLLGQFF	TGCGCCAGCAGCCTACCGGGACAGCTCCTGGGGCAGTTCTTC
TRBV5-4	TRBJ1-1	NA	NA	CASSLIGNTEAFF	TGTGCCAGCAGCTTGATCGGGAACACTGAAGCTTTCTTT
TRBV5-1	TRBJ2-3	NA	NA	CASSFGLRRGGTDTQYF	TGCGCCAGCAGCTTCGGGCTTCGCCGTGGTGGCACAGATACGCAGTATTTT
TRBV5-6	TRBJ2-1	TRBD2	NA	CASRPFGLAERDNEQFF	TGTGCCAGCAGACCCTTTGGACTAGCGGAAAGGGACAATGAGCAGTTCTTC
TRBV7-2	TRBJ2-7	NA	once	CASSPYGRGEQYF	TGTGCCAGCAGCCCCTATGGGCGGGGTGAGCAGTACTTC
TRBV9	TRBJ2-1	TRBD1	few	CASSSGQGVIFNEQFF	TGTGCCAGCAGCTCAGGACAGGGGGTAATTTTTAATGAGCAGTTCTTC
TRBV29-1	TRBJ2-1	TRBD1	NA	CSVEDLNRGLYNEQFF	TGCAGCGTTGAAGATCTGAACAGGGGGTTATACAATGAGCAGTTCTTC
TRBV11-2	TRBJ2-3	NA	NA	CASSLLQTDTQYF	TGTGCCAGCAGCTTACTACAAACAGATACGCAGTATTTT
TRBV15	TRBJ2-5	NA	NA	CATSREGKETQYF	TGTGCCACCAGCAGAGAGGGAAAAGAGACCCAGTACTTC
TRBV6-6	TRBJ2-7	NA	NA	CASSPDGAYEQYF	TGTGCCAGCAGTCCTGACGGGGCCTACGAGCAGTACTTC
TRBV4-1	TRBJ2-3	TRBD2	few	CASSQVLAGDLDTQYF	TGTGCCAGCAGCCAAGTTCTAGCGGGAGATTTAGATACGCAGTATTTT
TRBV7-3	TRBJ1-1	NA	once	CASSLIGRNTEAFF	TGTGCCAGCAGCTTAATAGGCCGGAACACTGAAGCTTTCTTT